These T cell receptor beta chains were read from a single sample in a study of blood T cell repertoires in COVID-19. Repertoires were generated with immunoSEQ multiplex PCR, while TCRdb's copy carries only in-frame clones and drops some. Counted here are approximately 300,000 clones, roughly 90% occurring once; the ten biggest clones make up about 6.8%. The specimen was peripheral blood. The receptor set was obtained from a man in his late teens or twenties who had recovered from COVID-19. Both conserved end residues are part of each CDR3.

V gene	CDR3 protein
TRBV9	CASSVASDSRYEQYF
TRBV3-1/TRBV3-2	CASSQEYQGTGVENTGELFF
TRBV30	CAWGRNTIYF
TRBV6-6	CASSYGQGNQPQHF
TRBV9	CASSAGLSRTGVGETQYF
TRBV19	CASSEDSFSGNTIYF
TRBV30	CAWTGGPGYGYTF
TRBV15	CATSRDAAAYGYTF
TRBV11-2	CASSLGGASGETQYF
TRBV7-2	CASSLVTGVTSGANVLTF
TRBV5-4	CASSLTDRSNYGYTF
TRBV21-1	CASSKGAGQGAYEQYF
TRBV5-4	CASSTRNTEAFF
TRBV7-8	CASLQGIYTEAFF
TRBV12-3/TRBV12-4	CASNLGGPGELFF
TRBV18	CASSPAGDTQYF
TRBV11-2	CASSSPVSYEQYF
TRBV6-5	CASSSLGSVANEKLFF
TRBV7-2	CASSSRDRGLSYGYTF
TRBV4-2	CASSQETGNGEQYF
TRBV4-3	CASSQDRSNEQYF
TRBV19	CASSIAQGAAYEQYF
TRBV4-1	CASSPAGGEGNEQFF
TRBV27	CASSSGTGEFFYGYTF
TRBV4-1	CASSQDWTSGNTDTQYF
TRBV9	CASSVGGGGYGYTF
TRBV7-9	CASSTGTGWNTEAFF
TRBV6-5	CASSYSASGNTGELFF
TRBV10-3	CAITGESYEQYF
TRBV19	CASSIGSSGGYGYTF